This T cell receptor beta chain was recorded in a study of shared clonotypes between healthy human individuals. Study-wide results and caveats: Only blood samples were collected, and tissue repertoires likely differ.

The CDR3 covers 14 residues. Germline assignment: CDR1 SGHAT and CDR2 FQNNGV. At a deep level, the assay was run. Genomic DNA per cell subset filled all wells of several immunoSEQ plates. Sequenced by immunoSEQ multiplex PCR; TCRdb stores in-frame clones only, minus some. The sample consists of more than 550,000 clones, about 90% of them appearing once. Note on this clone: Its antigen is currently unknown.

The TCR comes from a man in his late teens or twenties in good health. Some clones in this sample may be carry-over from other donors' samples. The sample taken for sequencing was memory CD8+ T cells from PBMCs. The subset here: CD45RO+ cells pooled with CCR7-negative TemRA cells. This chain links TRBV11-2 with TRBJ2-5; D might be TRBD1 (6 bases). The J call could be wrong; TRBJ2-7 is a better fit for the DNA end. DNA of the CDR3: TGTGCCAGCAGCGCCGGACAGTCCCGCTACGAGCAGTACTTC. It translates to CASSAGQSRYEQYF.